Included here is one TCR beta chain sequence, with context. The antigen remains unidentified. This sample was taken from a study of cytomegalovirus exposure and HLA in healthy donors. Germline CDR1 and CDR2: MNHNS and SASEGT. The CDR3 is 14 residues long. V was pared by 8 bases and J by 2 bases, with 2 bases of the junction left unmatched. Study conclusions and caveats: In a later analysis, CMV-associated beta chains were mostly HLA-associated, it appeared.

PCR involved 60 Vbeta and 13 Jbeta primers. The table came from immunoSEQ multiplex PCR; TCRdb's copy has only in-frame clones and leaves some out. Of over 150,000 clones in the sample, 65% to 80% were seen once. This TCR derives from a man aged 35 to 55 in good health and CMV-seronegative. The chain carries TRBV6-1 and TRBJ2-6; the match to TRBD1 covers 8 bases. Source material: PBMCs. The DNA for the CDR3 is TGTGCCAGCTCACAGGGGGCTGGGGCCAACGTCCTGACTTTC. As protein: CASSQGAGANVLTF.